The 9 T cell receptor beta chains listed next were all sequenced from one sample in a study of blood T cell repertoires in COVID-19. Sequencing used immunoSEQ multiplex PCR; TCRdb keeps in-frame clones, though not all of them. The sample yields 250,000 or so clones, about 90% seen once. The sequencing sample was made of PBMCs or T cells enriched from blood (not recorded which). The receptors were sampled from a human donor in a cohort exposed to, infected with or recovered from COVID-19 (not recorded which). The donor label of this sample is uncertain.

The CDR3 sequence is CASSMTDRFDGYTF. DNA for the CDR3: TGTGCCAGTAGTATGACGGACAGGTTCGATGGCTACACCTTC. The chain uses TRBV19 and TRBJ1-2; 7 bases fit TRBD1. V lost 3 bases to trimming and J lost 6 bases; unmatched junction nucleotides: 7. CDR1 and CDR2 (germline): LNHDA, SQIVND (reference sequence). The CDR3 length is 14 residues.

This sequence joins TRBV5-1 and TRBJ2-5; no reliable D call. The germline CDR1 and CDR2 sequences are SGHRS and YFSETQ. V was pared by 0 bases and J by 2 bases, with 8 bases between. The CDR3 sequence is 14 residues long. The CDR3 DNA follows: TGCGCCAGCAGCTTGGGGGCCCTGCAAGAGACCCAGTACTTC. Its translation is CASSLGALQETQYF.

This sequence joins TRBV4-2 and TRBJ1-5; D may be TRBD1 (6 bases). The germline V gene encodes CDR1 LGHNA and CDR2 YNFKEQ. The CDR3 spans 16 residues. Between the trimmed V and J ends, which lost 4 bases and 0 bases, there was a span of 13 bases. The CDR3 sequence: CASSPHRDYSNQPQHF. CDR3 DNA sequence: TGTGCCAGCAGCCCACACAGGGATTATAGCAATCAGCCCCAGCATTTT.

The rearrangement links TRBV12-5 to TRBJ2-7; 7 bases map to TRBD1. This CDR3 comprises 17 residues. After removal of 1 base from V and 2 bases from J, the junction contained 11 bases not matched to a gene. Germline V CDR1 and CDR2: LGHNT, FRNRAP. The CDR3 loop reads CASGLAPGQRITYEQYF. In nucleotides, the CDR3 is TGTGCTAGTGGTTTGGCCCCGGGACAGAGAATAACCTACGAGCAGTACTTC.

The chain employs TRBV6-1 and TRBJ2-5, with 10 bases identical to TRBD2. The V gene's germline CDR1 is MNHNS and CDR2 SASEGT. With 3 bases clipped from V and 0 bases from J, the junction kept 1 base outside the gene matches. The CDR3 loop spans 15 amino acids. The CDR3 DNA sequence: TGTGCCAGCAGTGAGCTAGCGGGGGACCAAGAGACCCAGTACTTC. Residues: CASSELAGDQETQYF.

The CDR3 DNA is TGCGCCAGCAGCTTGGCCGGGACAGGGGAAGGCTACACCTTC. It specifies CASSLAGTGEGYTF. The chain is built from TRBV5-1 and TRBJ1-2, with 10 positions matching TRBD1. Germline V CDR1 and CDR2: SGHRS, YFSETQ. The junction had 4 bases not matched to a gene; V was cut back by 0 bases and J by 8 bases. The CDR3 is 14 residues long. The whole variable domain, filled in from reference TRBV5-1 and TRBJ1-2, reads KAGVTQTPRYLIKTRGQQVTLSCSPISGHRSVSWYQQTPGQGLQFLFEYFSETQRNKGNFPGRFSGRQFSNSRSEMNVSTLELGDSALYLCASSLAGTGEGYTFGSGTRLTVV.

CDR3 nucleotides: TGTGCCATCACTGGGGGGGCAGGAGAAACTGAAGCTTTCTTT. As protein: CAITGGAGETEAFF. The chain uses TRBV10-3 and TRBJ1-1; possibly TRBD1 for D (6 bases). Germline CDR1 reads ENHRY; CDR2 reads SYGVKD. Trimming shortened V by 7 bases and J by 5 bases, and 17 bases separated the two germline ends. The CDR3 contains 14 residues.

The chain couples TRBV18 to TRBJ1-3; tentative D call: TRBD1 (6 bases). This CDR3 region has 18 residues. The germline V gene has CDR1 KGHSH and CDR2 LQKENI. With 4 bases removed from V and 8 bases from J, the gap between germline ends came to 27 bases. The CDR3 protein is CASSLLRATGLGWDTIYF. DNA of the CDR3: TGTGCCAGCTCACTCCTCCGGGCCACAGGGCTCGGTTGGGACACCATATATTTT.

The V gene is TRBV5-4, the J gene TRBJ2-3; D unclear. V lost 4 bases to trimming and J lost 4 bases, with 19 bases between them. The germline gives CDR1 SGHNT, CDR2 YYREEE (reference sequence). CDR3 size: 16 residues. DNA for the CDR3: TGTGCCAGCAGCACCGAATCCTTTGTAGGAGCAGATACGCAGTATTTT. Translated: CASSTESFVGADTQYF. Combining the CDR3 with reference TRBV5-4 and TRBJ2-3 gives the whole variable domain ETGVTQSPTHLIKTRGQQVTLRCSSQSGHNTVSWYQQALGQGPQFIFQYYREEENGRGNFPPRFSGLQFPNYSSELNVNALELDDSALYLCASSTESFVGADTQYFGPGTRLTVL.